The sequence of this TCR beta chain was determined in a study of radiotherapy plus CTLA-4 blockade in lung cancer. About the study: Objective responses arose in approximately 19% of patients, and around 32% experienced disease control. Study findings and constraints: Radiotherapy was combined with ipilimumab, and tumor-derived TCR clones then expanded in blood. Reported findings show early blood T cell clone dynamics, with interferon-beta, best predicted response.

The CDR3 extends over 14 amino acids. Germline V gives CDR1 SGHDT, CDR2 YYEEEE. V was cut by 0 bases and J by 3 bases, with 9 bases left in between. People whose metastatic non-small-cell lung cancer was chemo-refractory got focal radiation along with CTLA-4 blockade by ipilimumab. This clone was picked up one time. The antigen remains undetermined. Generated by immunoSEQ multiplex PCR, the TCRdb table keeps only in-frame clones and is missing some. This sample has around 37,000 clones, with around 74% found just once. The V gene is TRBV5-6, the J gene TRBJ1-1; D is possibly TRBD1 (6 bases). The source of this sequence is a human donor with non-small cell lung cancer that progressed on radiotherapy plus ipilimumab. The sequences come from peripheral blood, collected from a patient treated with radiotherapy plus ipilimumab. CDR3 nucleotide sequence: TGTGCCAGCAGCTTGGTTACAGGGTACACTGAAGCTTTCTTT. Protein sequence: CASSLVTGYTEAFF.